The 28 T cell receptor beta chains listed next were all sequenced from one sample in a study of T-cell reconstitution after alpha-beta-depleted transplantation in children. Unique molecular identifiers were built into the TCRbeta library. TCRdb re-analysed the PCR reads in MiXCR, keeping a single row per CDR3 protein. Among about 240,000 distinct CDR3 sequences listed, about 25% were seen once. This material consisted of PBMCs, taken before TCRalphabeta/CD19-depleted stem cell transplant. These receptors were obtained from a girl aged 2-10 years with Fanconi anemia, due to receive a stem cell transplant.

This clonotype has only a few counts. The CDR3: CSARSSASADTQYF. In DNA form, the CDR3 reads TGCAGTGCTAGATCTAGCGCTAGCGCAGATACGCAGTATTTT. The chain couples TRBV20-1 to TRBJ2-3; possibly TRBD2 for D (6 bases). Germline CDR1 is DFQATT and CDR2 is SNEGSKA (reference sequence). The CDR3 has 14 amino acids. The V end was cut by 2 bases, the J end by 4 bases, with 13 bases between.

The V call is TRBV18, the J call TRBJ2-3, with TRBD2 identical over 7 bases. Per germline, CDR1 KGHSH and CDR2 LQKENI. V shed 0 bases and J 6 bases; nucleotides not matched to a gene: 9. This CDR3 comprises 16 residues. The CDR3 DNA sequence: TGTGCCAGCTCACCACCGGGCGGGAGAGTTTTGGATACGCAGTATTTT. Translation: CASSPPGGRVLDTQYF.

This clonotype has only a few counts. This chain connects TRBV5-1 to TRBJ2-1; a weak D match, TRBD2 (6 bases). The CDR3 runs 12 residues. Germline V gene sequence: CDR1 SGHRS, CDR2 YFSETQ. V lost 5 bases and J lost 8, with 11 bases in between. As DNA, the CDR3 is TGCGCCAGCAGTCGTAGCGGTGATGAGCAGTTCTTC. Protein: CASSRSGDEQFF.

The CDR3 DNA reads TGTGCCAGCAGCTTAGTCCTTGCAGGGACCGGGGAGCTGTTTTTT. Translated: CASSLVLAGTGELFF. This chain uses TRBV7-6 with TRBJ2-2; D is possibly TRBD1 (5 bases). Trimming pared 1 base from V and 5 bases from J, leaving 11 bases between. CDR3 size: 15 residues. The germline CDR1 and CDR2 sequences are SGHVS and FNYEAQ.

The sample holds a few counts of this clonotype. The chain joins TRBV5-1 to TRBJ2-7; 11 nucleotides agree with TRBD2. Losses at the gene ends were 1 base for V and 3 bases for J; bases not matched to a gene: 3. This CDR3 contains 15 residues. Per germline, CDR1 SGHRS and CDR2 YFSETQ. The CDR3 sequence is CASSLLAGGNYEQYF. In DNA form, the CDR3 reads TGCGCCAGCAGCTTGTTAGCGGGAGGGAACTACGAGCAGTACTTC.

This chain uses TRBV20-1 with TRBJ2-1, with 11 bases aligning to TRBD2. The junction had 14 bases not matched to a gene; V was cut back by 5 bases and J by 8 bases. The CDR3 contains 16 residues. Germline-derived CDR1 and CDR2 are DFQATT and SNEGSKA (reference sequence). DNA of the CDR3: TGCAGTGCTGACTTGATAGCGGGAGGGAGTAACTATGAGCAGTTCTTC. This gives the protein CSADLIAGGSNYEQFF.

This clonotype was detected many times. This sequence joins TRBV7-9 and TRBJ1-4; D is unresolved. Per germline, CDR1 SEHNR and CDR2 FQNEAQ (reference sequence). CDR3 length: 15 residues. V shed 0 bases and J shed 4 bases, with 9 bases lying between them. For the CDR3, the DNA is TGTGCCAGCAGCTTAGCGCTGTGGGATAATGAAAAACTGTTTTTT. It encodes CASSLALWDNEKLFF.

V is TRBV20-1 and J is TRBJ2-7, with 8 positions matching TRBD1. Germline values: CDR1 DFQATT, CDR2 SNEGSKA (reference sequence). The V gene end was trimmed by 3 bases and the J gene end by 1 base; junction bases not matched to a gene: 5. This CDR3 region has 14 residues. CDR3 sequence (DNA): TGCAGTGCTAGGAACTGGGACAGGTCCTACGAGCAGTACTTC. It specifies CSARNWDRSYEQYF.

The chain carries TRBV7-2 and TRBJ2-3, with unresolved D. Germline V gene data show CDR1 as SGHTA and CDR2 as FQGNSA. Between the trimmed V and J ends, which lost 3 bases and 1 base, there was a span of 11 bases. This CDR3 is 15 amino acids long. As DNA, the CDR3 is TGTGCCAGCAGCTTTTTCTCCCCGGGCACAGATACGCAGTATTTT. It encodes CASSFFSPGTDTQYF. The variable domain in full, completed from reference TRBV7-2 and TRBJ2-3, reads GAGVSQSPSNKVTEKGKDVELRCDPISGHTALYWYRQSLGQGLEFLIYFQGNSAPDKSGLPSDRFSAERTGGSVSTLTIQRTQQEDSAVYLCASSFFSPGTDTQYFGPGTRLTVL.

In its sample, this clonotype was seen many times. This rearrangement joins TRBV10-3 to TRBJ2-3; 7 bases agree with TRBD1. The J segment lost 3 bases and the V segment lost 6 bases, leaving 0 bases of the junction unmatched. CDR1 and CDR2 (germline): ENHRY, SYGVKD. There are 12 residues in the CDR3. Written as DNA, the CDR3 is TGTGCCATCAGGACAGGGACAGATACGCAGTATTTT. Residues: CAIRTGTDTQYF.

This clonotype was found many times. V is TRBV12-3 or TRBV12-4 and J is TRBJ2-7; a possible D gene is TRBD1 (6 bases). This CDR3 region has 14 residues. V shed 3 bases and J shed 2 bases, with 11 bases lying between them. In DNA form, the CDR3 reads TGTGCCAGCAGTTTTCACAGGGTAGCCTACGAGCAGTACTTC. This gives the protein CASSFHRVAYEQYF.

This clonotype was counted at least ten times. The gene calls are TRBV12-3 or TRBV12-4 and TRBJ2-7; D is undetermined. The CDR3 sequence is 13 residues long. Deletions cut 2 bases from V and 5 bases from J, with 10 bases between. The CDR3 reads CASSLSRAHEQYF. The DNA of the CDR3 is TGTGCCAGCAGTTTATCCCGGGCCCACGAGCAGTACTTC.

This clonotype was seen ten or more times. CDR3 in DNA: TGCAGCGTTGAGGGGCTAGCGGCCCTCAATGAGCAGTTCTTC. This sequence encodes CSVEGLAALNEQFF. The V and J genes are TRBV29-1 and TRBJ2-1, with 7 bases that match TRBD2. The ends lost 3 bases at V and 6 bases at J; junction bases unmatched: 8. Germline CDR1 reads SQVTM; CDR2 reads ANQGSEA. This CDR3 region has 14 residues.

This clonotype appeared a few times. CDR3 sequence: CASSLPSVGPRSYNEQFF. The CDR3 DNA reads TGTGCCAGCAGTTTACCCTCGGTAGGCCCTAGATCCTACAATGAGCAGTTCTTC. The chain combines TRBV12-3 or TRBV12-4 with TRBJ2-1; D gene unclear. V lost 2 bases, J lost 1 base, and 18 bases lay in between. The CDR3 spans 18 residues.

This chain uses TRBV6-1 with TRBJ2-3; 7 nucleotides line up with TRBD2. V lost 5 bases and J lost 5; bases outside the gene matches: 10. This CDR3 has 15 amino acids. Germline V gene sequence: CDR1 MNHNS, CDR2 SASEGT. As DNA, the CDR3 is TGTGCCAGCAGTCTGCGGACTAGGTTGGGAGATACGCAGTATTTT. Protein product: CASSLRTRLGDTQYF.

The genes are TRBV29-1 and TRBJ2-7, with 8 bases aligning to TRBD1. The junction had 8 bases not matched to a gene; V was cut back by 0 bases and J by 10 bases. The CDR3 is made up of 13 amino acids. The germline CDR1 and CDR2 sequences are SQVTM and ANQGSEA. CDR3 amino acids: CSVEDRGQVEQYF. The CDR3 DNA reads TGCAGCGTTGAAGATCGGGGACAGGTCGAACAGTACTTC.

The rearrangement joins TRBV20-1 to TRBJ2-1, with D possibly being TRBD1 (6 bases). Germline V CDR1 and CDR2: DFQATT, SNEGSKA (reference sequence). The CDR3 covers 12 residues. V gave up 6 bases and J gave up 4 bases, with 10 bases separating them. CDR3 region: CSAHRDYNEQFF. As DNA, the CDR3 is TGCAGTGCCCACAGGGATTACAATGAGCAGTTCTTC.

This clonotype has more than one count but fewer than ten. V is TRBV6-1 and J is TRBJ1-1, with D uncertain. Germline V lookup: CDR1 MNHNS, CDR2 SASEGT. There are 13 residues in the CDR3. Trimming removed 1 base from V and 5 bases from J, with 8 bases in between. The DNA of the CDR3 is TGTGCCAGCAGTGAAGTCCCTGAGACTGAAGCTTTCTTT. It yields the protein CASSEVPETEAFF.

CDR3 in DNA: TGTGCCACCAGCAGAGATCAAGACAGATCTGTCTATGGCTACACCTTC. Its translation: CATSRDQDRSVYGYTF. This rearrangement joins TRBV15 to TRBJ1-2, with D perhaps TRBD1 (5 bases). The V gene's germline CDR1 is LNHNV and CDR2 YYDKDF (reference sequence). The CDR3 contains 16 residues. V was shortened by 0 bases and J by 4 bases, with 15 bases between the two germline ends.

The chain employs TRBV20-1 and TRBJ2-7, with 10 bases matching TRBD1. The junction had 14 bases not matched to a gene; V was cut back by 0 bases and J by 3 bases. This CDR3 has 18 residues. CDR1 DFQATT and CDR2 SNEGSKA come from the germline V gene (reference sequence). Here the CDR3 reads CSARDVGTGVMFFYEQYF. The CDR3 DNA is TGCAGTGCTAGAGATGTTGGGACAGGGGTAATGTTTTTCTACGAGCAGTACTTC.

This chain joins TRBV4-1 and TRBJ2-7; 7 bases match TRBD1. This CDR3 region has 15 residues. V dropped 3 bases and J dropped 3; count of bases not matched to a gene: 8. In germline, CDR1 is MGHRA, CDR2 YSYEKL. This chain's CDR3 is CASSHTQGQYYEQYF. As DNA, the CDR3 is TGCGCCAGCAGCCACACACAGGGACAGTACTACGAGCAGTACTTC.

This clonotype was seen more than once but under ten times. The chain is built from TRBV15 and TRBJ2-5, with TRBD2 identical over 9 bases. The CDR3 sequence is 17 residues long. Trimming cost V 0 bases and J 3 bases; bases outside gene matches: 8. Looked up from germline, CDR1 is LNHNV and CDR2 is YYDKDF (reference sequence). The CDR3 coding sequence is TGTGCCACCAGCAGAGATCTAGGAAGACTAGCGGAAGAGACCCAGTACTTC. Translated, it gives CATSRDLGRLAEETQYF.

This sequence joins TRBV27 and TRBJ2-7; 9 nucleotides line up with TRBD2. Germline V gene lookup returns CDR1 MNHEY and CDR2 SMNVEV (reference sequence). The V and J ends lost 2 bases and 6 bases, in that order; junction bases with no gene match: 11. The CDR3 totals 16 residues. CDR3 amino acids: CASSLIGTSGPGEQYF. CDR3 nucleotide sequence: TGTGCCAGCAGTTTAATCGGCACTAGCGGGCCCGGCGAGCAGTACTTC.

A note on this clonotype: The junction does not match germline at one end; this may be a read error. The chain recombines TRBV5-1 with TRBJ2-6, with 8 bases lining up with TRBD1. The germline gives CDR1 SGHRS, CDR2 YFSETQ. The CDR3 has 16 amino acids. This chain's CDR3 is CASSPARQGKTNVLIF. The CDR3 DNA reads TGCGCCAGCAGCCCCGCACGACAGGGGAAGACCAACGTCCTGATTTTC.

This clonotype has more than one count but fewer than ten. The chain carries TRBV21-1 and TRBJ2-5. TRBV21-1 is termed a pseudogene. The length of the CDR3 is 14 residues. CDR3 residues: CASSYRSIQETQYF. Here the CDR3 DNA reads TGTGCCAGCTCCTATCGTAGCATCCAAGAGACCCAGTACTTC.

This clonotype was seen repeatedly, ten times or more. J is TRBJ2-7 and V is TRBV4-2; 8 positions agree with TRBD2. V shed 3 bases, J shed 4 bases, and the junction held 14 bases outside the gene matches. The CDR3 spans 17 residues. Germline-derived CDR1 and CDR2 are LGHNA and YNFKEQ. For the CDR3, the DNA is TGTGCCAGCAGCCACAACTCCCTAGGAGCGGGGGAATACGAGCAGTACTTC. Its protein product is CASSHNSLGAGEYEQYF.

This clonotype was recorded many times. This sequence joins TRBV2 and TRBJ2-5, with a weak D call TRBD1 (6 bases). Trimming removed 7 bases from V and 4 bases from J, with 10 bases in between. Germline V lookup: CDR1 SNHLY, CDR2 FYNNEI. There are 12 residues in the CDR3. CDR3 in amino acids: CASNPTGETQYF. The CDR3, as DNA: TGTGCCAGCAACCCGACAGGAGAGACCCAGTACTTC.

The table lists this clonotype with a few counts. The V and J genes are TRBV27 and TRBJ2-3; D might be TRBD1 (5 bases). The germline V gene encodes CDR1 MNHEY and CDR2 SMNVEV (reference sequence). The V gene lost 0 bases and the J gene lost 11 bases, with 12 bases spanning the gap. The CDR3 length is 13 residues. CDR3 protein: CASSLSRERKQYF. The CDR3 DNA reads as TGTGCCAGCAGTTTATCCAGGGAAAGGAAGCAGTATTTT.